The rows below give T cell receptor beta chains drawn from one sample of a study of control samples from healthy donors and cancer patients. The method was immunoSEQ multiplex PCR; TCRdb's version includes in-frame clones alone and lacks a portion of them. Among 100,000 to 150,000 clones, roughly 92% were seen once, and the ten largest hold around 5.8%. Sequences were obtained from blood. These receptors came from a man aged 18-30 years in good health. Both conserved end residues are part of each CDR3. Fields, in order: J gene, D gene, V gene, clone size, CDR3 DNA, CDR3 protein. D genes are given only for firm matches. Clone size is given for some rows only: seen once, a few or many times, or a class if the clone is expanded.

TRBJ1-3,NA,TRBV10-3,NA,TGTGCCATCAGTGATCGGAGGGGGGATTCTGGAAACACCATATATTTT,CAISDRRGDSGNTIYF
TRBJ2-7,TRBD2,TRBV2,NA,TGTGCCAGCAGCCCGGGACTAGACTACGAGCAGTACTTC,CASSPGLDYEQYF
TRBJ2-3,TRBD2,TRBV19,NA,TGTGCCAGTACTCCCAGCGGGGGGGCTTGGAGGACGCAGTATTTT,CASTPSGGAWRTQYF
TRBJ1-2,NA,TRBV4-1,NA,TGCGCCAGCGGTCAAGGGGGGAACTATGGCTACACCTTC,CASGQGGNYGYTF
TRBJ2-5,NA,TRBV2,NA,TGTGCCAGCAGCGCACGACAGGGAGGTGAAGAGACCCAGTACTTC,CASSARQGGEETQYF
TRBJ2-2,TRBD1,TRBV11-2,few,TGTGCCAGCAGCACCCAGGACAGGGGGGATGTGGACGGGGAGCTGTTTTTT,CASSTQDRGDVDGELFF
TRBJ2-2,TRBD2,TRBV6-6,NA,TGTGCCAGCAGTTACCAGGCGGGGGGGCACCACGGGGAGCTGTTTTTT,CASSYQAGGHHGELFF
TRBJ2-5,NA,TRBV18,NA,TGTGCCAGCTCACCGCCGCAAGAGACCCAGTACTTC,CASSPPQETQYF
TRBJ2-5,TRBD1,TRBV19,NA,TGTGCCATCAGGGGGCCGGGAGAGACCCAGTACTTC,CAIRGPGETQYF
TRBJ1-2,NA,TRBV5-5,NA,TGTGCCAGCAGCTTGCTAGGGGCTTTTTCTAACTATGGCTACACCTTC,CASSLLGAFSNYGYTF
TRBJ1-1,NA,TRBV7-9,NA,TGTGCCAGCAGCTTAGAAGGGCCTGAAGCTTTCTTT,CASSLEGPEAFF
TRBJ2-1,NA,TRBV3-1/TRBV3-2,NA,TGTGCCAGCAGCCAAGATCCGAGGTCTGGCAATGAGCAGTTCTTC,CASSQDPRSGNEQFF
TRBJ2-5,TRBD2,TRBV7-3,once,TGTGCCAGCAGCCCCGGACTAGCGGGGGGGCCGCTTGAGACCCAGTACTTC,CASSPGLAGGPLETQYF
TRBJ1-5,NA,TRBV6-6,few,TGTGCCAGCACCGAAGGAGGGTGGGACAATCAGCCCCAGCATTTT,CASTEGGWDNQPQHF
TRBJ1-5,NA,TRBV25-1,NA,TGTGCCAGCAGTGGGTTCGCGGAACGGGGGCAGCCCCAGCATTTT,CASSGFAERGQPQHF
TRBJ1-2,NA,TRBV5-5,NA,TGTGCCAGCAGCCGCATGCCCGAGGGCGGCTACACCTTC,CASSRMPEGGYTF
TRBJ2-7,TRBD2,TRBV6-5,NA,TGTGCCAGCGAGATAGCGGGGGGGCCCTACGAGCAGTACTTC,CASEIAGGPYEQYF
TRBJ1-1,NA,TRBV11-2,NA,TGTGCCAGCAGGGGGAGGATCATGAACACTGAAGCTTTCTTT,CASRGRIMNTEAFF
TRBJ2-3,TRBD2,TRBV5-1,NA,TGCGCCAGCAAAGCCCTTCCCATGACTAGCGCCAGCACAGATACGCAGTATTTT,CASKALPMTSASTDTQYF
TRBJ2-7,TRBD1,TRBV5-6,NA,TGTGCCAGCAGCTTCGATACAGGGGTCAATTCCGGCGAGCAGTACTTC,CASSFDTGVNSGEQYF
TRBJ2-7,TRBD1,TRBV9,NA,TGTGCCAGCAGCCTATCACCGGGACAGGGTTACTACGAGCAGTACTTC,CASSLSPGQGYYEQYF
TRBJ2-1,TRBD1,TRBV6-4,once,TGTGCCAGCAGTGAGGTTCCCGGACAGGGGGACAATGAGCAGTTCTTC,CASSEVPGQGDNEQFF
TRBJ1-5,TRBD1,TRBV30,NA,TGTGCCTGGACGACTGGCGGGACAGGGAACAATCAGCCCCAGCATTTT,CAWTTGGTGNNQPQHF
TRBJ2-2,NA,TRBV3-1/TRBV3-2,NA,TGTGCCAGCAGCCCAACGGGTAGCACCGGCGGGGAGCTGTTTTTT,CASSPTGSTGGELFF
TRBJ2-1,NA,TRBV19,NA,TGTGCCAGTAGTATAAGTAGCGCGTTAGGCAATGAGCAGTTCTTC,CASSISSALGNEQFF
TRBJ2-7,NA,TRBV10-2,NA,TGCGCCAGCAGGGACGGGACACCGCTGTACTTC,CASRDGTPLYF
TRBJ2-7,TRBD2,TRBV18,NA,TGTGCCAGCTCACTACCGGGACTAGCGGCATACGAGCAGTACTTC,CASSLPGLAAYEQYF
TRBJ2-7,NA,TRBV19,NA,TGTGCCAGTAGTCTCCGGGACCGCTACGAGCAGTACTTC,CASSLRDRYEQYF